A single sample gave rise to the 31 T cell receptor beta chains below, sequenced in a study of naive and memory T cell subsets. Two oligonucleotides, mixed equimolar, formed the beta constant-region primer covering TRBC1 and TRBC2. TCRdb reanalysed the UMI-ligation and nested PCR reads using MiXCR and keeps one entry per CDR3 protein. The table lists approximately 85,000 distinct CDR3 sequences, 7% of them singletons, with about 1.6% in the top ten. Sequenced sample: central memory CD4+ T cells from blood. All receptors come from a human donor in good health.

This clonotype was observed at least ten times. The chain uses TRBV28 and TRBJ1-4; 7 nucleotides line up with TRBD1. This CDR3 is 15 amino acids long. The germline V gene encodes CDR1 MDHEN and CDR2 SYDVKM. The trim removed 2 bases at V and 7 bases at J, leaving 7 bases unmatched. DNA for the CDR3: TGTGCCAGCAGTTTAATACGGCCAGGGGGTGAAAAACTGTTTTTT. Residues: CASSLIRPGGEKLFF. The entire variable domain, with the rest obtained from reference TRBV28 and TRBJ1-4, is as follows: DVKVTQSSRYLVKRTGEKVFLECVQDMDHENMFWYRQDPGLGLRLIYFSYDVKMKEKGDIPEGYSVSREKKERFSLILESASTNQTSMYLCASSLIRPGGEKLFFGSGTQLSVL.

The chain uses TRBV30 and TRBJ1-1, with 7 bases fitting TRBD1. The V segment lost 4 bases and the J segment 9 bases; nucleotides outside the gene matches: 8. Per the germline V gene, CDR1 is GTSNPN and CDR2 is SVGIG (reference sequence). The CDR3 is 12 residues long. The CDR3 sequence is CAWILTGLKAFF. The CDR3 nucleotides are TGTGCCTGGATCTTGACAGGGTTGAAAGCTTTCTTT.

The sample holds many counts of this clonotype. J is TRBJ2-2 and V is TRBV12-3 or TRBV12-4, with D hard to call. CDR3 length: 14 amino acids. Between the trimmed V and J ends, which lost 5 bases and 3 bases, there was a span of 10 bases. Here the CDR3 DNA reads TGTGCCAGCAGTCCCCGACCTCACACCGGGGAGCTGTTTTTT. This translates into CASSPRPHTGELFF.

The sample holds many counts of this clonotype. This chain joins TRBV6-2 or TRBV6-3 and TRBJ2-5, with unresolved D. Trimming shortened V by 2 bases and J by 5 bases, and 12 bases separated the two germline ends. This CDR3 is 14 amino acids long. CDR1 MNHEY and CDR2 SVGEGT come from the germline V gene. The CDR3 sequence: CASSYNHFGETQYF. The CDR3 DNA reads as TGTGCCAGCAGTTACAACCATTTCGGCGAGACCCAGTACTTC.

This clonotype showed up many times. This chain uses TRBV9 with TRBJ2-2, with TRBD1 as a possible D gene (6 bases). This CDR3 spans 15 amino acids. From germline, CDR1 is SGDLS and CDR2 YYNGEE. Trimming removed 3 bases from V and 4 bases from J, with 13 bases in between. In DNA form, the CDR3 reads TGTGCCAGCAGCGGAAAACAGGGTACCACCGGGGAGCTGTTTTTT. It yields the protein CASSGKQGTTGELFF. The complete variable domain, with remaining parts taken from reference TRBV9 and TRBJ2-2, reads DSGVTQTPKHLITATGQRVTLRCSPRSGDLSVYWYQQSLDQGLQFLIQYYNGEERAKGNILERFSAQQFPDLHSELNLSSLELGDSALYFCASSGKQGTTGELFFGEGSRLTVL.

At least ten counts were recorded for this clonotype. This chain connects TRBV12-3 or TRBV12-4 to TRBJ1-5; perhaps TRBD1 as D (5 bases). Trimming removed 5 bases from V and 5 bases from J, with 19 bases in between. This CDR3 is 16 amino acids long. CDR3 protein: CASSGRGGVQYQPQHF. The CDR3 DNA reads as TGTGCCAGCAGTGGACGGGGGGGGGTACAATATCAGCCCCAGCATTTT.

This clonotype was observed at least ten times. The rearrangement uses TRBV12-3 or TRBV12-4 and TRBJ1-3; D remains ambiguous. Trimming pared 3 bases from V and 0 bases from J, leaving 9 bases between. The length of the CDR3 is 15 residues. CDR3 region: CASSLLGSSGNTIYF. The CDR3 DNA reads TGTGCCAGCAGTTTGTTGGGTAGCTCTGGAAACACCATATATTTT.

This clonotype was counted between two and nine times. This chain uses TRBV20-1 with TRBJ1-4; weak D call: TRBD1 (5 bases). The CDR3 is 13 amino acids. CDR1 is DFQATT and CDR2 is SNEGSKA in the germline V gene (reference sequence). Trimming shortened V by 5 bases and J by 10 bases, and 17 bases separated the two germline ends. The CDR3 is CSAPSGTQGKLFF. In nucleotides, the CDR3 is TGCAGTGCTCCAAGCGGGACTCAGGGAAAACTGTTTTTT.

This clonotype was observed a few times. The chain carries TRBV20-1 and TRBJ2-7, with D perhaps TRBD1 (5 bases). The CDR3 runs to 14 residues. V shed 6 bases and J shed 2 bases, with 17 bases lying between them. Germline V gives CDR1 DFQATT, CDR2 SNEGSKA (reference sequence). The CDR3 region is CSALVQGKTYEQYF. The CDR3 DNA reads as TGCAGTGCCCTGGTCCAGGGTAAAACCTACGAGCAGTACTTC.

This clonotype was seen many times. This sequence joins TRBV7-2 and TRBJ2-7, with a possible D match to TRBD2 (6 bases). The CDR3 runs to 14 residues. Trimming took 3 bases from V and 6 from J, leaving 15 bases between them. Germline-derived CDR1 and CDR2 are SGHTA and FQGNSA. CDR3 amino acids: CASSFRRDSGEQYF. The CDR3 coding sequence is TGTGCCAGCAGCTTCCGGCGGGATTCGGGCGAGCAGTACTTC.

This clonotype was seen ten or more times. The V and J genes are TRBV20-1 and TRBJ2-7; D unresolved. CDR3 length equals 10 residues. The germline V and J ends were trimmed by 5 bases and 4 bases, with 6 bases remaining between them. Looked up from germline, CDR1 is DFQATT and CDR2 is SNEGSKA (reference sequence). CDR3 residues: CSAGDYEQYF. CDR3 DNA: TGCAGTGCTGGGGATTACGAGCAGTACTTC.

This clonotype was counted ten times or more. This chain joins TRBV6-6 and TRBJ1-2; D remains ambiguous. The CDR3 consists of 14 residues. The germline CDR1 and CDR2 sequences are MNHNY and SVGAGI (reference sequence). Trimming took off 0 bases at V and 6 bases at J, with 11 bases between the two ends. CDR3: CASSYSQLRDGYTF. CDR3 DNA sequence: TGTGCCAGCAGTTACTCTCAACTAAGGGATGGCTACACCTTC.

This clonotype was observed many times. V is TRBV6-1 and J is TRBJ1-1, with 7 bases identical to TRBD1. The germline V gene encodes CDR1 MNHNS and CDR2 SASEGT. J was trimmed by 0 bases and V by 11 bases; bases with no gene match: 6. The CDR3 length is 13 residues. DNA for the CDR3: TGTGCCGCCCGACAGGGCTTGAACACTGAAGCTTTCTTT. This sequence encodes CAARQGLNTEAFF.

This clonotype has at least ten counts. The CDR3, as DNA: TGTGCCAGCACCGCGTTGACAGGGATCAATGAGCAGTTCTTC. Its protein product is CASTALTGINEQFF. The chain combines TRBV2 with TRBJ2-1, with 7 bases that match TRBD1. The trim removed 7 bases at V and 6 bases at J, leaving 9 bases unmatched. The CDR3 contains 14 residues. The germline gives CDR1 SNHLY, CDR2 FYNNEI.

The J gene is TRBJ2-3, the V gene TRBV12-3 or TRBV12-4; TRBD2 matches 8 bases. The CDR3 length is 12 residues. After removal of 7 bases from V and 5 bases from J, the junction contained 2 bases not matched to a gene. Here the CDR3 DNA reads TGTGCCAGCAAGCGGGAGAAAGATACGCAGTATTTT. Translated: CASKREKDTQYF.

This clonotype was seen at least ten times. The J gene is TRBJ2-7, the V gene TRBV12-5; 8 bases are a match to TRBD2. The CDR3 has 16 residues. With 3 bases clipped from V and 2 bases from J, the junction kept 9 bases outside the gene matches. CDR1 and CDR2 (germline): LGHNT, FRNRAP. The CDR3 DNA follows: TGTGCTAGTGGTTTAGAAGCGGGAGAAGGAGCCTACGAGCAGTACTTC. Amino acids: CASGLEAGEGAYEQYF. The variable domain in full, with the rest retrieved from reference TRBV12-5 and TRBJ2-7, is DARVTQTPRHKVTEMGQEVTMRCQPILGHNTVFWYRQTMMQGLELLAYFRNRAPLDDSGMPKDRFSAEMPDATLATLKIQPSEPRDSAVYFCASGLEAGEGAYEQYFGPGTRLTVT.

The sample holds many counts of this clonotype. The chain is built from TRBV28 and TRBJ1-5; D not resolved. The CDR3 is 14 residues long. Per the germline V gene, CDR1 is MDHEN and CDR2 is SYDVKM. V was trimmed by 2 bases and J by 2 bases, leaving 7 bases between them. CDR3 in DNA: TGTGCCAGCAGTTTAACTAGGGGCAATCAGCCCCAGCATTTT. Its protein product is CASSLTRGNQPQHF.

This clonotype was seen at least ten times. J is TRBJ1-4 and V is TRBV6-2 or TRBV6-3; the D gene is possibly TRBD1 (6 bases). The CDR3 is 14 amino acids. Germline V gives CDR1 MNHEY, CDR2 SVGEGT. The V end was cut by 4 bases, the J end by 4 bases, with 10 bases between. CDR3 DNA: TGTGCCAGCAGTTCCGGACAGCGTAATGAAAAACTGTTTTTT. Amino acids: CASSSGQRNEKLFF.

Note on this clonotype: The junction departs from germline at one end; a sequencing error may be responsible. This rearrangement joins TRBV29-1 to TRBJ1-4; no clear D. Germline V CDR1 and CDR2: SQVTM, ANQGSEA. The CDR3 consists of 14 residues. The CDR3 loop is CSVEGWESPEKLFF. CDR3 sequence (DNA): TGCAGCGTCGAAGGGTGGGAGAGCCCCGAAAAACTGTTTTTT.

At least ten counts were recorded for this clonotype. V usage is TRBV15 and J usage is TRBJ1-1; tentatively, D is TRBD1 (5 bases). CDR1 and CDR2 (germline): LNHNV, YYDKDF (reference sequence). The CDR3 spans 16 residues. V lost 2 bases to trimming and J lost 6 bases, with 19 bases between them. This chain's CDR3 is CATSRPGGREGAEAFF. Written as DNA, the CDR3 is TGTGCCACCAGCAGACCGGGCGGCAGGGAAGGGGCTGAAGCTTTCTTT.

This clonotype was counted a few times. The chain links TRBV30 to TRBJ2-7, with 11 nucleotides matching TRBD1. The germline V gene encodes CDR1 GTSNPN and CDR2 SVGIG (reference sequence). After removal of 3 bases from V and 10 bases from J, the junction contained 5 bases not matched to a gene. The CDR3 extends over 12 amino acids. The CDR3 coding sequence is TGTGCCTGGAGCCGGGACAGGGGGGAACAGTACTTC. Translating it yields CAWSRDRGEQYF.

The chain is built from TRBV7-2 and TRBJ2-3; D may be TRBD1 or TRBD2 (6 bases each). CDR1 SGHTA and CDR2 FQGNSA come from the germline V gene. V gave up 7 bases and J gave up 5 bases, with 19 bases separating them. The CDR3 totals 15 residues. CDR3 loop: CASTVGGMGQDTQYF. The CDR3 coding sequence is TGTGCCAGCACCGTAGGGGGGATGGGGCAAGATACGCAGTATTTT.

This clonotype was counted ten times or more. The rearrangement joins TRBV7-2 to TRBJ2-1; 7 bases are shared with TRBD2. CDR1 SGHTA and CDR2 FQGNSA come from the germline V gene. This CDR3 has 15 amino acids. With 1 base clipped from V and 3 bases from J, the junction kept 3 bases outside the gene matches. The CDR3 DNA follows: TGTGCCAGCAGCTTAGAAGCTAGCGGCTACAATGAGCAGTTCTTC. This translates into CASSLEASGYNEQFF. The variable domain in full, with the rest retrieved from reference TRBV7-2 and TRBJ2-1, is GAGVSQSPSNKVTEKGKDVELRCDPISGHTALYWYRQSLGQGLEFLIYFQGNSAPDKSGLPSDRFSAERTGGSVSTLTIQRTQQEDSAVYLCASSLEASGYNEQFFGPGTRLTVL.

This clonotype ranks as medium-sized. The rearrangement uses TRBV7-2 and TRBJ1-5; D unresolved. Germline lookup yields CDR1 SGHTA and CDR2 FQGNSA. CDR3 length equals 14 residues. The V and J ends lost 6 bases and 0 bases respectively, with 9 bases between them. Written as DNA, the CDR3 is TGTGCCAGCAGTCGGACGGTTAGCAATCAGCCCCAGCATTTT. Translating gives CASSRTVSNQPQHF. Variable domain in full (rest from reference TRBV7-2 and TRBJ1-5): GAGVSQSPSNKVTEKGKDVELRCDPISGHTALYWYRQSLGQGLEFLIYFQGNSAPDKSGLPSDRFSAERTGGSVSTLTIQRTQQEDSAVYLCASSRTVSNQPQHFGDGTRLSIL.

This clonotype was counted at least ten times. V and J are TRBV18 and TRBJ2-1; 10 positions agree with TRBD1. Germline assignment: CDR1 KGHSH and CDR2 LQKENI. This CDR3 is 15 amino acids long. After removal of 6 bases from V and 4 bases from J, the junction contained 6 bases not matched to a gene. CDR3 in DNA: TGTGCCAGCTCTCTCGGGACAGGGGTTTACAATGAGCAGTTCTTC. Its protein is CASSLGTGVYNEQFF.

This clonotype was detected many times. V gene TRBV5-1 combines with J gene TRBJ1-2; D may be TRBD1 (5 bases). CDR1 is SGHRS and CDR2 is YFSETQ in the germline V gene. V gave up 3 bases and J gave up 5 bases, with 11 bases separating them. The CDR3 spans 13 residues. The CDR3 DNA sequence: TGCGCCAGCAGCTATGACAGAAGATATGGCTACACCTTC. This codes for CASSYDRRYGYTF.

The chain links TRBV5-1 to TRBJ1-3, with D hard to call. The CDR3 sequence is 15 residues long. Germline V gene sequence: CDR1 SGHRS, CDR2 YFSETQ. Trimming stripped 0 bases from V and 2 bases from J, with 9 bases between. CDR3 loop: CASSLGLVTGNTIYF. CDR3 bases: TGCGCCAGCAGCTTGGGGCTGGTCACTGGAAACACCATATATTTT. Together with reference TRBV5-1 and TRBJ1-3, the CDR3 gives the full variable domain: KAGVTQTPRYLIKTRGQQVTLSCSPISGHRSVSWYQQTPGQGLQFLFEYFSETQRNKGNFPGRFSGRQFSNSRSEMNVSTLELGDSALYLCASSLGLVTGNTIYFGEGSWLTVV.

Comments on this clonotype: Mismatch with germline at one junction end may stem from a read error. DNA of the CDR3: TGTGCCAGCAGCCTAGCTAGTCGTATAGACGAGCAGTACTTC. It specifies CASSLASRIDEQYF. This chain links TRBV7-2 with TRBJ2-7, with D possibly matching TRBD2 (5 bases). This CDR3 comprises 14 residues. Germline CDR1 SGHTA, CDR2 FQGNSA.

This clonotype has a handful of counts. The chain carries TRBV24-1 and TRBJ1-5; D not certain. Germline CDR1 reads KGHDR; CDR2 reads SFDVKD. V was shortened by 4 bases and J by 1 base, with 19 bases between the two germline ends. This CDR3 is 18 amino acids long. Written as DNA, the CDR3 is TGTGCCACCAGTGAAACCACCGGGCCCCTGGGAAGCAATCAGCCCCAGCATTTT. It yields the protein CATSETTGPLGSNQPQHF.

The chain recombines TRBV10-3 with TRBJ1-1; the match to TRBD1 covers 7 bases. V shed 7 bases, J shed 0 bases, and the junction held 5 bases outside the gene matches. This CDR3 comprises 14 residues. Looked up from germline, CDR1 is ENHRY and CDR2 is SYGVKD. CDR3 coding DNA: TGTGCCATCAATAGGGACAGCATGAACACTGAAGCTTTCTTT. Translating it yields CAINRDSMNTEAFF.

This clonotype was recorded at least ten times. The genes are TRBV20-1 and TRBJ1-2; 8 positions match TRBD1. This CDR3 is 15 amino acids long. The V segment lost 3 bases and the J segment 4 bases; nucleotides outside the gene matches: 10. Germline V lookup: CDR1 DFQATT, CDR2 SNEGSKA (reference sequence). The CDR3 DNA is TGCAGTGCTAGGGAAGGACAGGGCCTATCCTATGGCTACACCTTC. As protein: CSAREGQGLSYGYTF.